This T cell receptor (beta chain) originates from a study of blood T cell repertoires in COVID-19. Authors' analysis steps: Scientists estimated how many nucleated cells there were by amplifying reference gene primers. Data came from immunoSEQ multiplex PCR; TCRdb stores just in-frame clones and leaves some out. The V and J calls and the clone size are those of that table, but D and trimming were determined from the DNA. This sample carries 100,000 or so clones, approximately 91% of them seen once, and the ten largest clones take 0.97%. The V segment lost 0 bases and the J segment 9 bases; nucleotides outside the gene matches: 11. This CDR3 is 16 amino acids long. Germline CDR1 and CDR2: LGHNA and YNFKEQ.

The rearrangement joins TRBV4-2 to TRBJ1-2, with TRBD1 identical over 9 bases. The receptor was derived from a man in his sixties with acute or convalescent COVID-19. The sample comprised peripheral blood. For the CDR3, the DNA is TGTGCCAGCAGCCAAGACCCCCAGGACAGGGGCGGGCGCTACACCTTC. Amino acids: CASSQDPQDRGGRYTF.